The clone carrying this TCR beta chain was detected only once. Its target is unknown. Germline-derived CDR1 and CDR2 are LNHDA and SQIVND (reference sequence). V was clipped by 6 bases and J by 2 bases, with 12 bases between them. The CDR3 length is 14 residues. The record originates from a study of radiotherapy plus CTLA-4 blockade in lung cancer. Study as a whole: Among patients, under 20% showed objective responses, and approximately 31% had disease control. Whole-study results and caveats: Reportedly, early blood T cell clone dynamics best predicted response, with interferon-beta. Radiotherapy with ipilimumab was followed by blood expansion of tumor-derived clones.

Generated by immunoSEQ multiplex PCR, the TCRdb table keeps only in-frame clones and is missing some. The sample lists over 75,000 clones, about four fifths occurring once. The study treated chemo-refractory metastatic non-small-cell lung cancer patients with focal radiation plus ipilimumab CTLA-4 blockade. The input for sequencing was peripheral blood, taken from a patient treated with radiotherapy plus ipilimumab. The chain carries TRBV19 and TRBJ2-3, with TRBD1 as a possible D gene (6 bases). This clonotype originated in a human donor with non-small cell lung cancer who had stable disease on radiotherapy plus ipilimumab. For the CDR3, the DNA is TGTGCCAGTAGCCCGGACAGAATCACAGATACGCAGTATTTT. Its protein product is CASSPDRITDTQYF.